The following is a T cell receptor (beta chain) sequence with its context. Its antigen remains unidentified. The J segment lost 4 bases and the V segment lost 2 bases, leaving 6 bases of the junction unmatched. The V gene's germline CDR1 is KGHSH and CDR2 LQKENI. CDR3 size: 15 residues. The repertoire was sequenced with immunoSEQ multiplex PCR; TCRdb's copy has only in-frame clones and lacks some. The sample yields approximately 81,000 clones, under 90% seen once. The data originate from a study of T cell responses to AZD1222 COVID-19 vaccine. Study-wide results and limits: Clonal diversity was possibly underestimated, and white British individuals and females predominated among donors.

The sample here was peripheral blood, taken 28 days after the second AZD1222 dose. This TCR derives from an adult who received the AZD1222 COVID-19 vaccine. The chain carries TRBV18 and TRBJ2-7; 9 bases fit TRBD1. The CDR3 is CASSPGGGQGYEQYF. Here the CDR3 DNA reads TGTGCCAGCTCACCAGGTGGAGGACAGGGGTACGAGCAGTACTTC.